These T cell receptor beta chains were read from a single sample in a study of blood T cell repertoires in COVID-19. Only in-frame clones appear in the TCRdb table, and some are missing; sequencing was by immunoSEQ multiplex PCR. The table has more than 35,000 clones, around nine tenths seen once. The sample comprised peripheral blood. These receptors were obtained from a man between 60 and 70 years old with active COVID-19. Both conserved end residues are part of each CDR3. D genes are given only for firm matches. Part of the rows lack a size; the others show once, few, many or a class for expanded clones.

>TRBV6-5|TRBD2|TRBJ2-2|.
TGTGCCAGCAGCTCCTTAGCGGGGGACACCGGGGAGCTGTTTTTT
CASSSLAGDTGELFF
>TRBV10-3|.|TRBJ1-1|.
TGTGCCATCAGCCAACAGGGTCGTAGCACTGAAGCTTTCTTT
CAISQQGRSTEAFF
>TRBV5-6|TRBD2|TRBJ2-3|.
TGTGCCAGCAGCCACCCGGGACTAGCGGGATACAGCATGGATACGCAGTATTTT
CASSHPGLAGYSMDTQYF
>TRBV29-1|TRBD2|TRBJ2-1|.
TGCAGCGTTGAAGGTAGCGGGAGGGGAAGTGAGCAGTTCTTC
CSVEGSGRGSEQFF
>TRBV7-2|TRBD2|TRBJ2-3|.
TGTGCCAGCAGCTTAAGGCGGGAGGGCCTAGATACGCAGTATTTT
CASSLRREGLDTQYF
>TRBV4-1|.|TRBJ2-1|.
TGCGCCAGCAGCCAGTCGGGACTCGACTACAATGAGCAGTTCTTC
CASSQSGLDYNEQFF
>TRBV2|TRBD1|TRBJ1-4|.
TGTGCCAGCGGACAGGGTAATGAAAAACTGTTTTTT
CASGQGNEKLFF
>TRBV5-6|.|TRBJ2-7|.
TGTGCCAGCAGCTTGCAGAACTACGAGCAGTACTTC
CASSLQNYEQYF
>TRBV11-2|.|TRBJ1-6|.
TGTGCCAGCAGCCTCTCCCGGGGGGTAAGCTCCTATAATTCACCCCTCCACTTT
CASSLSRGVSSYNSPLHF
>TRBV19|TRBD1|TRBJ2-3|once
TGTGCCAGTATCAATCCAGGGGGCGCGGCAGATACGCAGTATTTT
CASINPGGAADTQYF
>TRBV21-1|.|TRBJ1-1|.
TGTGCCAGCAGCAAAGCTGGGGGGGGGTCTGAAGCTTTCTTT
CASSKAGGGSEAFF
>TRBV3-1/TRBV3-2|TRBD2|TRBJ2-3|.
TGTGCCAGCAGCCAAGGAATTAGCGGGAGAGGAGATACGCAGTATTTT
CASSQGISGRGDTQYF
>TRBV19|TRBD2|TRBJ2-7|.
TGTGCCAGTAGCCAACTAGCGGGAGGGCCCGACGAGCAGTACTTC
CASSQLAGGPDEQYF
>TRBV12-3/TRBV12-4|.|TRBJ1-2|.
TGTGCCAGCAGTTCCTTGGACACCTATGGCTACACCTTC
CASSSLDTYGYTF
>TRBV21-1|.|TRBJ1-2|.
TGTGCCAGCAGCCCTAGATGGACAGGGGGCGCCTATGGCTACACCTTC
CASSPRWTGGAYGYTF
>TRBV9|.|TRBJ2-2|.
TGTGCCAGCAGCCGCGTTCAGGGGAACACCGGGGAGCTGTTTTTT
CASSRVQGNTGELFF
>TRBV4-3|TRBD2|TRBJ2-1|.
TGCGCCAGCAGCCAAGATTGGGGGACGGGACTAGCGGGAGGAGGCAATGAGCAGTTCTTC
CASSQDWGTGLAGGGNEQFF
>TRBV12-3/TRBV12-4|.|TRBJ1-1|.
TGTGCCAGCAAAATTCGGGAAAACACTGAAGCTTTCTTT
CASKIRENTEAFF
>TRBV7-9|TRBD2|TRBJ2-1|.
TGTGCCAGCCGAGTAGCGGGAGATGTTGAGCAGTTCTTC
CASRVAGDVEQFF
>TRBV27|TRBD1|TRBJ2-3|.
TGTGCCAGCAGGCCGACAGGGGACCCCACAGATACGCAGTATTTT
CASRPTGDPTDTQYF
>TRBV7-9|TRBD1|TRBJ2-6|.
TGTGCCAGCAGCTCCACCCGGGACAGGGGGCTTCTTGGGGCCAACGTCCTGACTTTC
CASSSTRDRGLLGANVLTF
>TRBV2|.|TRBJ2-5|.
TGTGCCAGCAGCTACAGCACCCAAGAGACCCAGTACTTC
CASSYSTQETQYF
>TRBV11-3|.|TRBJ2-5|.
TGTGCCAGCAGCCGCGGGCTGAGCCAAGAGACCCAGTACTTC
CASSRGLSQETQYF
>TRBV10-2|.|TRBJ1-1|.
TGCGCCAGCAGACCCCAGGGGCCCACTGAAGCTTTCTTT
CASRPQGPTEAFF
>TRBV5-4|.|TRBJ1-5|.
TGTGCCAGCAGCTTGGGGGGTGCGGGGGGGAGCAATCAGCCCCAGCATTTT
CASSLGGAGGSNQPQHF
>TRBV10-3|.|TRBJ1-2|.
TGTGCCATCTCCCCTTCGACTATTTCGGGCTATGGCTACACCTTC
CAISPSTISGYGYTF
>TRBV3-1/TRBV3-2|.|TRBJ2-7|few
TGTGCCAGCAGCCAATTACTAGCCTACGAGCAGTACTTC
CASSQLLAYEQYF
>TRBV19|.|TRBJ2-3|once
TGTGCCAGTAGTCTAGATTTATCCGATACGCAGTATTTT
CASSLDLSDTQYF
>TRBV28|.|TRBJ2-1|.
TGTGCCAGCAGTTTATGGGCCAATGAGCAGTTCTTC
CASSLWANEQFF
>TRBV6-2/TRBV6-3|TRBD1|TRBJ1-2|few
TGTGCCAGCAGTTACTCGGCAGGGGGTAACTATGGCTACACCTTC
CASSYSAGGNYGYTF
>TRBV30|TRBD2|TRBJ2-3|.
TGTGCCTGGAGTGAAGGGCTAGCGGGCGCAGATACGCAGTATTTT
CAWSEGLAGADTQYF
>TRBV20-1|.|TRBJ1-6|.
TGCAGTGCTAGTCGCCCAGGGGCAGATAATTCACCCCTCCACTTT
CSASRPGADNSPLHF
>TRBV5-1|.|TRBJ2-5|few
TGCGCCAGCAGCTTGGAAGGGGTTAGGGAGACCCAGTACTTC
CASSLEGVRETQYF
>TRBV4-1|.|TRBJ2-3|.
TGCGCCAGCAGCCCCCTCGAGCTGGGCGGCACAGATACGCAGTATTTT
CASSPLELGGTDTQYF
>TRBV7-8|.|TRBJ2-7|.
TGTGCCAGCAGCCCCGGTGGCTACGAGCAGTACTTC
CASSPGGYEQYF
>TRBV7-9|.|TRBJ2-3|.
TGTGCCAGCAGCTTAGTGGGGCAGGGTTTGGAAAGCACAGATACGCAGTATTTT
CASSLVGQGLESTDTQYF
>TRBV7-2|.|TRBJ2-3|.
TGTGCCAGCAGGGATCCCCGAGGTGCAGATACGCAGTATTTT
CASRDPRGADTQYF
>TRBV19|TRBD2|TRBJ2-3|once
TGTGCCAGTAGTGCCCAAGGAATGGCGGGAGGGGCAGATACGCAGTATTTT
CASSAQGMAGGADTQYF
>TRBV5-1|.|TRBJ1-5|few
TGCGCCAGCAGCTTGGAGGGTTGGGGCAACAATCAGCCCCAGCATTTT
CASSLEGWGNNQPQHF
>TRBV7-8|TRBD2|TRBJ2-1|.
TGTGCCAGCAGCTTAAACAGCGGCGGGAGGGCCATGAATGAGCAGTTCTTC
CASSLNSGGRAMNEQFF
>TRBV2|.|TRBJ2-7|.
TGTGCCAGCAGCCCGGACTATAACTCCTACGAGCAGTACTTC
CASSPDYNSYEQYF
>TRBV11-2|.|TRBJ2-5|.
TGTGCCAGCAGCTTATTTGACAGCGAAGAGACCCAGTACTTC
CASSLFDSEETQYF
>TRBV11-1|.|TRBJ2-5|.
TGTGCCAGCACCCCGTTGAGGAACGGTCAAGAGACCCAGTACTTC
CASTPLRNGQETQYF
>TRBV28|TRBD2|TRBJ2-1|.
TGTGCCAGCAGTCCTACTAGCGGGAGCGGGATTGAGCAGTTCTTC
CASSPTSGSGIEQFF
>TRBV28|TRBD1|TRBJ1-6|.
TGTGCCAGCAGCGTTCTCCTCTTTCAGGGGGCAAGGAATTCACCCCTCCACTTT
CASSVLLFQGARNSPLHF
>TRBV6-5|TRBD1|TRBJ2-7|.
TGTGCCACAAAGGGACAGGGCCTAACCTACGAGCAGTACTTC
CATKGQGLTYEQYF